This T cell receptor (beta chain) was found in a study of human T cells and chemical hapten exposure. The CDR3 has 15 amino acids. V was cut by 5 bases and J by 8 bases, with 19 bases left in between. Germline assignment: CDR1 SGHTA and CDR2 FQGNSA. Time point here: pre-sensitization, week 0. Treatment indicated: therapeutic diphenylcyclopropenone sensitization with weekly scalp DPC. MiXCR was run by TCRdb on the RACE reads, yielding one entry per CDR3 protein. The table shows about 93,000 distinct CDR3 sequences, with around 8.8% occurring only once. This clonotype has a count of ten or more. The V and J genes are TRBV7-2 and TRBJ2-1, with a tentative D call TRBD1 (5 bases). Specimen: whole blood, collected in connection with sensitization to the hapten diphenylcyclopropenone (DPC). The clonotype originates from a man aged 40-49 years with alopecia areata. Some clones in this sample may be carry-over from other donors' samples. The CDR3 protein is CASSLLGRSHDEQFF. CDR3 nucleotides: TGTGCCAGCAGCCTACTGGGGCGTTCTCACGATGAGCAGTTCTTC.